A single TCR beta chain is shown here with its context. The target of this receptor is not known. Per-nucleotide qualities are absent, and no much larger clonotype sits a single base away. The germline V gene (reference sequence) gives CDR1 as MNHEY and CDR2 as SMNVEV. The CDR3 numbers 18 residues from cysteine through phenylalanine. Only the CDR3 portion is preserved as DNA: 54 bases, with reading frame beginning at the first base. V lost 2 bases and J lost 6 bases, and the count of bases not matched to a germline gene is 13. The immunoSEQ Assay, a bias-controlled multiplex PCR, was used to amplify TCRbeta CDR3 regions from genomic DNA. The study's own analysis went as follows. Within the assay, amplification of reference gene primers was used to estimate how many nucleated cells each sample contained. To quantify the absolute abundance of each unique TCRbeta CDR3 rearrangement, sequence reads were collapsed and filtered. For each sample, productive Simpson clonality was calculated by taking the square root of Simpson's diversity index across productive rearrangements. What TCRdb holds here is the immuneACCESS table cut down to in-frame rearrangements. Part of the clones is not present; checked against another copy, under half of the missing clones reflect an unresolved V gene, and the others are unexplained. D and trimming were read from the DNA, whereas the V and J calls and clone size are those reported in that table. The sample table shows fewer than 700,000 clones, and 85% to 90% are seen once. The leading ten clones occupy about 8.2% of the sample.

One collaborating source in Seattle enrolled patients during active infection and followed them longitudinally through the course of disease. Whole blood was collected in K2EDTA tubes by collaborating institutions according to the institutions' own protocols. For TCRbeta analysis, collaborators shipped samples in one of three forms: frozen whole blood, isolated PBMCs, or DNA extracted from either of those sample types. This entry comes from a study of blood T cell repertoires in COVID-19 (dated by TCRdb to the early 2020s). Regarding the study in general: The collaborator samples originated in the United States, Italy and Spain and spanned the acute and convalescent phases of COVID-19. Subjects who had been exposed to COVID-19, were actively infected with it, or had recovered from it provided the deeply sampled blood TCRbeta repertoires that made up the dataset. The material from the prospective study consisted of cDNA or gDNA derived from T cells, B-cell-depleted T cells, or PBMCs. A freely available public database, intended as a resource for researchers studying the immune response to SARS-CoV-2, is where the repertoires were released. Where available, HLA class I and class II types were taken from metadata supplied by the sample provider and were not determined by assay-based typing. Samples were obtained from the ongoing ImmuneRACE study (first 160 participants) and from about 1,300 subjects provided by 6 global collaborators. Nearly every sample came with metadata listing a de-identified subject ID, COVID-19 status, age in years and sex. Overall study results and their limits: The quantity of clinical and demographic metadata differed by source and by participant and was supplied without curation.

Sequences were obtained from peripheral blood. This TCR was sampled from a woman aged 45-59 years with COVID-19, enrolled during active disease. The rearrangement combines TRBV27 with TRBJ2-2; 9 central nucleotides agree with TRBD1. The nucleotide sequence reads TGTGCCAGCAGTTTAACGACCAGACTCCGGACAGGGGCCGGGGAGCTGTTTTTT. Its protein product is CASSLTTRLRTGAGELFF.